The text below deals with one T cell receptor (beta chain). It lacks a known antigen. The sample holds no much larger clone one base away, and base qualities are not on file. TCRbeta CDR3 regions were amplified from genomic DNA using the immunoSEQ Assay, a bias-controlled multiplex PCR. For the original study's pipeline: Nucleated cell counts per sample were estimated from amplification of reference gene primers within the assay. To quantify the absolute abundance of each unique TCRbeta CDR3 rearrangement, sequence reads were collapsed and filtered. For each sample, productive Simpson clonality was calculated as the square root of Simpson's diversity index over productive rearrangements. The clones in this table, taken by TCRdb from immuneACCESS, are in-frame only. Not every clone is retained; where verified, under half of the shortfall comes from an unresolved V gene, and the cause of the rest is unknown. D and trimming were read from the DNA, whereas the V and J calls and clone size are those reported in that table. Within this sample are some 150,000 clones, with 75% to 80% of them counted one time only. Under 2% of the sample comes from the top ten.

The data are from a study of blood T cell repertoires in COVID-19 (dated by TCRdb to 2018 to 2021). About the investigation overall: Samples from collaborators originated in the United States, Italy and Spain and spanned both the acute and convalescent phases of COVID-19. Subjects who had been exposed to COVID-19, were actively infected with it, or had recovered from it provided the deeply sampled blood TCRbeta repertoires that made up the dataset. The repertoires were released in a freely available public database meant as a resource for research on the immune response to SARS-CoV-2. Where HLA class I and class II types were available, the types were taken from metadata supplied by the sample provider, not from assay-based typing. The samples were drawn from the first 160 participants of the ongoing ImmuneRACE study and from 950 to 1,500 subjects provided by 6 global collaborators. The prospective study material was composed of cDNA or gDNA derived from T cells, B-cell-depleted T cells, or PBMCs. A de-identified subject ID, COVID-19 status, age in years and sex were almost always included in the sample metadata. What the authors observed across the whole study: How much clinical and demographic metadata was included differed by source and by participant, and the metadata was provided uncurated.

The collaborating institutions used their own protocols to collect whole blood in K2EDTA tubes. Collaborator samples were shipped for TCRbeta analysis as frozen whole blood, isolated PBMCs, or DNA extracted from either sample type. V and J lose 0 bases and 3 bases, and a span of 9 bases separates them. From its cysteine to its phenylalanine, the CDR3 spans 14 amino acids. Left in the record is the CDR3 DNA by itself, 42 bases read in frame from the first base. CDR1 SGHNT and CDR2 YYREEE were looked up in the germline V gene (reference sequence). Specimen: peripheral blood. The TCR comes from a man aged 80 or over with acute or convalescent COVID-19. Recombination joined TRBV5-4 with TRBJ1-1; no D segment can be confidently identified. Here the CDR3 is given as CASSLVRGDTEAFF. The DNA sequence is as follows: TGTGCCAGCAGCTTGGTGCGGGGAGACACTGAAGCTTTCTTT.